The clone carrying this T cell receptor beta chain was detected a few times. Its antigen is undetermined. The CDR3 loop spans 15 amino acids. Looked up from germline, CDR1 is ENHRY and CDR2 is SYGVKD. Unmatched junction bases numbered 14, after V lost 8 bases and J lost 7 bases. This sample was taken from a study of identical twins. Notes on the study in general: Out-of-frame sharing of TCR alpha in monozygotic twins was underestimated by models. These conclusions were based on statistical analysis (cross-sectional, not following the same donors). Within cord blood, abundant beta clonotypes carried fewer insertions, but memory repertoires showed no such trend.

Template switching added a universal primer site; cDNA carried unique molecular identifiers. One entry per CDR3 protein results from TCRdb running MiXCR on the 5' RACE reads. The data hold roughly 1.6 million distinct CDR3 sequences, with around 33% observed a single time. The J gene is TRBJ2-7, the V gene TRBV10-3; 10 bases map to TRBD2. Input material: cord blood. This clonotype originated in a newborn girl in good health. The CDR3 reads CAIGAGLARYNEQYF. For the CDR3, the DNA is TGTGCCATCGGAGCGGGACTAGCGCGTTACAATGAGCAGTACTTC.